Described below is a single T cell receptor (beta chain) sequence and its context. This clonotype has ten or more counts. Its antigen specificity is not known. No base quality values were provided; no much bigger clone lies one nucleotide off. Taken with the paper, the label for time point translates to: before trial treatment. Donors were enrolled in RACIN, a single-arm phase I dose-escalation trial in which nivolumab, ipilimumab, aspirin, low-dose cyclophosphamide and low-dose radiotherapy were combined. To be eligible, a patient needed to have an advanced solid tumor that was TIL-negative. The data derive from a study of low-dose radiotherapy and immunotherapy resistance in tumors (dated by TCRdb to the early 2020s). In the study overall: In Cohort 1, each fraction delivered 0.5 Gy every 2 weeks, and the prescribed total PTV dose was 6.5 Gy. Patients in Cohort 2 were given 1 Gy per fraction every two weeks, for a total of 13 Gy across 26 weeks. Patients were given nivolumab as a 240 mg flat dose every two weeks and ipilimumab at 1 mg/kg every six weeks, with both drugs delivered intravenously. Eight patients were included in the translational analysis, namely three from the first dose cohort plus the first five from the second dose cohort. Aspirin 300 mg was taken orally once daily by patients for four cycles, starting on cycle 1 day 1. Trial participants were not randomized into treatment groups. Cyclophosphamide 200 mg/m2 was given intravenously every two weeks, one day before each radiation and immunotherapy administration.

This sample was sequenced with an Illumina HiSeq 2500. Superscript III and a set of TRAV- and TRBV-specific primers were used to synthesize first-strand cDNA, so that both TCRalpha and TCRbeta chains were covered. TCRs were amplified for around 20 PCR cycles with Phusion, using a constant-region primer paired with the adapter attached to the V primers. The MessageAmp II aRNA Amplification Kit was used to amplify the isolated mRNA, with in vitro transcription run for 16 hours at 37 degrees C. mRNA for TCR sequencing was isolated with the Dynabeads mRNA DIRECT Purification Kit. A second roughly 23-cycle Phusion PCR added indexed Illumina adapters, and products were purified with AMPure XP beads. Per the authors' processing: Using custom Perl scripts, TCR sequences that encoded the same protein were pooled, out-of-frame sequences were dropped, and the abundance of each clonotype was calculated. The analysis excluded TCR sequences that were supported by just one read. Shannon entropy, Gini index, clonality, richness, and the frequency of TCRs shared between repertoires were included as repertoire metrics. TCRdb reworked the public reads: Q25 trimming with fastp, MiXCR clone assembly, productive beta chains retained. One record per CDR3 amino acid sequence lists the most common genes and DNA. The V and J calls come from TCRdb's annotation, not from the publication. This sample is represented by some 82,000 distinct CDR3 sequences; about 20% of them were singletons. The ten largest clones add up to less than 6% of the sample.

CDR1 is given as MNHNS and CDR2 as SASEGT, both from the germline V gene. Its CDR3 holds 13 amino acids, cysteine through phenylalanine. Only the CDR3 DNA is retained, 39 bases long and in frame from the first base. V loses 8 bases, J loses 5 bases, and the germline ends lie 13 bases apart. The V and J genes are TRBV6-1 and TRBJ2-1; TRBD1 might be the D gene, on 6 matching bases. Sequencing used PBMCs, obtained before treatment. The clonotype was recovered from a male donor with prostate cancer. The nucleotides read TGTGCCAGCCGATGGAGACAGGACAATGAGCAGTTCTTC. Its amino acids are CASRWRQDNEQFF.